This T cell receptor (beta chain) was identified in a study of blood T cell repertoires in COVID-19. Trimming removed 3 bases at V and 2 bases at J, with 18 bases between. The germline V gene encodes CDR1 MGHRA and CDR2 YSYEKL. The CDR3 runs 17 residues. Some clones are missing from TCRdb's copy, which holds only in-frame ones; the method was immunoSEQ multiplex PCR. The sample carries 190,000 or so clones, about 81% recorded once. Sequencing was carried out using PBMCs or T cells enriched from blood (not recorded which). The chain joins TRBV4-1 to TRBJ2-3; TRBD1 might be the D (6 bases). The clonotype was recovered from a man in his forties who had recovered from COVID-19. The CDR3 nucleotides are TGCGCCAGCAGCCACGTGGCGTGGCAGGGGATCACAGATACGCAGTATTTT. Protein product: CASSHVAWQGITDTQYF.